The source of this T cell receptor (beta chain) is a study of T cell repertoires in ileal Crohn's disease. Clones were sequenced by immunoSEQ multiplex PCR, and TCRdb holds only the in-frame ones, with some missing. This table holds some 60,000 clones, about 89% found once. Findings of the study overall: Clonal expansions were more frequent in active smokers than non-smokers at surgery. Compared with CD4 T cells, sorted CD8 cells carried more expanded clones. Postoperative endoscopy occurred within one year, median around 7.5 months. Clonality above 26.8% at surgery always came with endoscopic recurrence.

The time point here: neoterminal ileum biopsy at postoperative endoscopy, about 6 months after surgery. Details on this clone: Its antigen remains unidentified.

Germline assignment: CDR1 LNHNV and CDR2 YYDKDF (reference sequence). This CDR3 is built from 13 residues. V lost 10 bases to trimming and J lost 7 bases, with 19 bases between them. The genes are TRBV15 and TRBJ1-1; D possibly corresponds to TRBD1 (5 bases). The sequenced sample consisted of ileal tissue. The receptor's source is an adult with Crohn's disease. CDR3 bases: TGTGCCAGCGGCCACGGGGGGTTGGATGAAGCTTTCTTT. This encodes CASGHGGLDEAFF.